The T cell receptor beta chain described here comes from a study of blood T cells in healthy people across ages. For this clonotype: Its antigen remains unknown.

A second PCR, run for roughly 7 to 12 cycles, used a sample-barcoded 5' primer plus a J-beta primer mix. Each TCR beta cDNA got a 12-nucleotide random molecular identifier. A single record per CDR3 protein comes from TCRdb applying MiXCR to the 5' RACE reads. The data show hundreds of thousands of distinct CDR3 sequences, roughly 48% seen once. Points from the study as a whole: Donor CMV infection status was unknown, possibly confounding age-related changes in expanded clonotypes. Naive and antigen-experienced cells were not separated, limiting conclusive comparison.

The CDR3 covers 14 residues. CDR1 is SQVTM, CDR2 ANQGSEA, per germline. Trimming took 4 bases from V and 4 from J; bases not matched to a gene: 3. Sequenced material: blood. The receptor comes from a man older than 75 in good health. The chain combines TRBV29-1 with TRBJ2-3; 12 bases match TRBD1. CDR3 sequence (DNA): TGCAGCGTTGCAGGGACAGGGGGCCCAGATACGCAGTATTTT. This translates into CSVAGTGGPDTQYF.